This TCR beta chain was obtained from a study of shared clonotypes between healthy human individuals. Study results and limitations: Naive subsets generally exceeded memory subsets in estimated richness. Donor clonotype sharing was expected to depend on sequencing depth.

Data came from immunoSEQ multiplex PCR; TCRdb stores just in-frame clones and leaves some out. This repertoire shows over a million clones, more than 95% found once; its top ten account for roughly 1.2%. Concerning this clone itself: Its target is unknown.

Sequencing was carried out using naive CD4+ T cells sorted from blood. Described subset: CD45RA+ positively selected. The TCR sequence derives from a man aged 25-40 years in good health.

Here the CDR3 reads CASSSERPYEQYF. Written as DNA, the CDR3 is TGTGCCAGCAGCTCTGAGCGGCCCTACGAGCAGTACTTC. The chain joins TRBV7-9 to TRBJ2-7; a weak D match, TRBD2 (5 bases). The CDR3 runs 13 residues. Germline CDR1 is SEHNR and CDR2 is FQNEAQ (reference sequence). V was clipped by 4 bases and J by 2 bases, with 9 bases between them.